A single sample gave rise to the 26 T cell receptor beta chains below, sequenced in a study of read filtering for tumor transcriptome and immune sequencing. From about 400 ng of RNA, a library with molecular barcoded alpha/delta and beta/gamma adaptors was made. TCRdb processed the reads anew with MiXCR; each CDR3 protein has one entry. Of more than 70,000 distinct CDR3 sequences in the sample, 20% to 25% were seen once. Sequencing was done on a sample of a population of CD138-negative cells sorted from bone marrow. The receptors stem from a donor aged 40 or older with multiple myeloma.

This sequence joins TRBV7-9 and TRBJ2-7; tentatively, D is TRBD1 (5 bases). The CDR3 has 14 amino acids. V lost 1 base, J lost 4 bases, and 11 bases lay in between. Per the germline V gene, CDR1 is SEHNR and CDR2 is FQNEAQ (reference sequence). The CDR3 region has the DNA TGTGCCAGCAGCTTAGTCCAGGGTACTTACGAGCAGTACTTC. This translates into CASSLVQGTYEQYF.

The chain couples TRBV5-1 to TRBJ2-5; the D gene is possibly TRBD1 (7 bases). The CDR3 has 15 amino acids. Trimming stripped 5 bases from V and 2 bases from J, with 16 bases between. Germline V gene data show CDR1 as SGHRS and CDR2 as YFSETQ. The CDR3: CASRGGGPPQETQYF. For the CDR3, the DNA is TGCGCCAGCAGAGGAGGGGGCCCACCTCAAGAGACCCAGTACTTC.

In its sample, this clonotype was seen many times. The chain employs TRBV7-9 and TRBJ2-3; TRBD1 matches at 9 bases. The germline CDR1 and CDR2 sequences are SEHNR and FQNEAQ (reference sequence). This CDR3 is built from 17 residues. V was pared by 0 bases and J by 4 bases, with 8 bases of the junction left unmatched. The chain's CDR3 is CASSLARTGEGADTQYF. The CDR3 DNA reads as TGTGCCAGCAGCTTAGCCCGGACAGGGGAGGGGGCAGATACGCAGTATTTT.

The chain employs TRBV4-1 and TRBJ1-5; a possible D gene is TRBD1 (5 bases). CDR1 MGHRA and CDR2 YSYEKL come from the germline V gene. V lost 2 bases and J 4 bases, leaving 15 bases between the germline ends. The CDR3 has 16 amino acids. The CDR3 nucleotides are TGCGCCAGCAGCCAATTATTGGGGCGGCGGAATCAGCCCCAGCATTTT. Residues: CASSQLLGRRNQPQHF.

This chain links TRBV7-2 with TRBJ2-2, with unresolved D. Germline V lookup: CDR1 SGHTA, CDR2 FQGNSA. V was trimmed by 7 bases and J by 2 bases, leaving 8 bases between them. The CDR3 is 13 residues long. The CDR3 coding sequence is TGTGCCAGCATGTGGGTTAACACCGGGGAGCTGTTTTTT. As protein: CASMWVNTGELFF.

This clonotype was recorded at least ten times. V and J are TRBV6-1 and TRBJ2-1; D is possibly TRBD2 (6 bases). V gave up 4 bases and J gave up 5 bases, with 9 bases separating them. Germline CDR1 reads MNHNS; CDR2 reads SASEGT. The CDR3 consists of 13 residues. Here the CDR3 reads CASSGLGNNEQFF. CDR3 nucleotides: TGTGCCAGCAGTGGACTAGGAAACAATGAGCAGTTCTTC.

The chain has TRBV7-2 and TRBJ2-5; a possible D gene is TRBD2 (6 bases). The CDR3 runs to 12 residues. Trimming shortened V by 6 bases and J by 9 bases, and 14 bases separated the two germline ends. The germline V gene has CDR1 SGHTA and CDR2 FQGNSA. CDR3 nucleotide sequence: TGTGCCAGCAGGGGAGAATCGGGGGCCCAGTACTTC. This translates into CASRGESGAQYF. The full variable domain, its missing parts supplied by reference TRBV7-2 and TRBJ2-5, is GAGVSQSPSNKVTEKGKDVELRCDPISGHTALYWYRQSLGQGLEFLIYFQGNSAPDKSGLPSDRFSAERTGGSVSTLTIQRTQQEDSAVYLCASRGESGAQYFGPGTRLLVL.

This clonotype showed up just a few times. This sequence joins TRBV20-1 and TRBJ2-1, with 9 nucleotides matching TRBD2. The CDR3 totals 15 residues. The junction had 5 bases not matched to a gene; V was cut back by 1 base and J by 4 bases. Germline assignment: CDR1 DFQATT and CDR2 SNEGSKA (reference sequence). CDR3 amino acids: CSARVGAGGYNEQFF. The CDR3 DNA sequence: TGCAGTGCTAGAGTCGGAGCGGGGGGTTACAATGAGCAGTTCTTC.

V is TRBV29-1 and J is TRBJ1-1, with D maybe TRBD1 (5 bases). The CDR3 is 13 residues long. Per germline, CDR1 SQVTM and CDR2 ANQGSEA. Trimming left V 6 bases short and J 2 bases short, with 13 bases between. The CDR3 region has the DNA TGCAGCGTAAGCAGGGACCTAAACACTGAAGCTTTCTTT. Encoded protein: CSVSRDLNTEAFF.

This clonotype was counted a single time. Given a much more abundant clone one base away, this may be a read error. The chain has TRBV12-3 or TRBV12-4 and TRBJ1-1, with D possibly TRBD1 on 5 matching bases. CDR3 length: 11 amino acids. CDR3 region: CTSSPDSRAFF. Here the CDR3 DNA reads TGTACCAGCAGCCCTGACAGTCGTGCTTTCTTT.

This clonotype was observed a handful of times. The chain carries TRBV6-2 or TRBV6-3 and TRBJ1-3; tentatively, D is TRBD1 (5 bases). The CDR3 is 13 residues long. V lost 8 bases and J lost 0, with 8 bases in between. Per the germline V gene, CDR1 is MNHEY and CDR2 is SVGEGT. The CDR3 DNA reads TGTGCCAGCGACAGAAGCTCTGGAAACACCATATATTTT. Protein: CASDRSSGNTIYF.

This clonotype has a count of ten or more. Compared with germline, one end of the junction differs, possibly owing to a read error. The chain is built from TRBV7-9 and TRBJ2-5; 7 nucleotides align to TRBD1. The CDR3 totals 14 residues. The germline V gene has CDR1 SEHNR and CDR2 FQNEAQ (reference sequence). The CDR3 sequence is CASSFRQGGETQYF. The DNA for the CDR3 is TGTGCTAGCAGCTTTAGACAGGGCGGCGAGACCCAGTACTTC.

This clonotype was found many times. Germline is not matched at one junction end, which may reflect a read error. This chain links TRBV20-1 with TRBJ2-6; no reliable D call. This CDR3 has 14 amino acids. Looked up from germline, CDR1 is DFQATT and CDR2 is SNEGSKA (reference sequence). As DNA, the CDR3 is TGCAGCGCTATTATCGACTCTGGGGCCAACGTCCTGACTTTC. Its translation is CSAIIDSGANVLTF.

This clonotype was detected ten times or more. The chain carries TRBV29-1 and TRBJ1-2; TRBD1 matches 7 bases. V trimming: 0 bases; J trimming: 8 bases; junction bases outside the gene matches: 6. This CDR3 is built from 13 residues. Germline loops: CDR1 SQVTM, CDR2 ANQGSEA. DNA for the CDR3: TGCAGCGTTGAAGAAAGCAGGGGGAAAGGCTACACCTTC. Translation gives CSVEESRGKGYTF.

In the case of this clonotype: This likely came from a read error, as a far larger clone is one base away. The chain employs TRBV4-2 and TRBJ2-1; 8 positions agree with TRBD2. The CDR3 runs to 16 residues. CDR1 is LGHNA, CDR2 YNFKEQ, per germline. CDR3 coding DNA: TGTGCCAGCAGCTCCCAAGCAGCGGGGGCCTACAATGAGCTGTTCTTC. Translation: CASSSQAAGAYNELFF.

This clonotype occurred many times. V gene TRBV2 combines with J gene TRBJ2-1, with a possible D match to TRBD2 (5 bases). Germline V gene sequence: CDR1 SNHLY, CDR2 FYNNEI. The CDR3 has 13 amino acids. V dropped 7 bases and J dropped 10 bases, with 17 bases sitting between them. In DNA form, the CDR3 reads TGTGCCAGCACCCGGGATCATTCACCAGAGCAGTTCTTC. It yields the protein CASTRDHSPEQFF. The whole variable domain, remainder taken from reference TRBV2 and TRBJ2-1, is EPEVTQTPSHQVTQMGQEVILRCVPISNHLYFYWYRQILGQKVEFLVSFYNNEISEKSEIFDDQFSVERPDGSNFTLKIRSTKLEDSAMYFCASTRDHSPEQFFGPGTRLTVL.

In regard to this clonotype: A much more abundant neighbour one base away suggests this may be a read error. The V gene is TRBV20-1, the J gene TRBJ1-1; D call uncertain. The CDR3 is made up of 11 amino acids. Germline CDR1 and CDR2: DFQATT and SNEGSKA (reference sequence). The CDR3, as DNA: TGCAAGTCCTTTGTGAACACTGAAGCTTTCTTT. Its translation is CKSFVNTEAFF.

Worth noting for this clonotype: A much larger clone lies a single base off, so this may be a read error. The J gene is TRBJ2-5, the V gene TRBV19; 7 bases align to TRBD2. Germline CDR1 reads LNHDA; CDR2 reads SQIVND (reference sequence). CDR3 length: 13 residues. The CDR3 DNA follows: TGTGTCAGTAGCCTTTCGGGGGGACGGACCCAGTACTTC. This translates into CVSSLSGGRTQYF.

This clonotype has ten or more counts. The chain combines TRBV20-1 with TRBJ1-1; possibly TRBD1 for D (6 bases). The CDR3 totals 13 residues. Trimming shortened V by 5 bases and J by 0 bases, and 10 bases separated the two germline ends. Germline values: CDR1 DFQATT, CDR2 SNEGSKA (reference sequence). As DNA, the CDR3 is TGCAGTGCTCAGGGACACTTGAACACTGAAGCTTTCTTT. Translation: CSAQGHLNTEAFF.

This clonotype occurred many times. The chain has TRBV29-1 and TRBJ2-5; D perhaps matches TRBD1 (6 bases). The V end was cut by 7 bases, the J end by 4 bases, with 16 bases between. Germline V gives CDR1 SQVTM, CDR2 ANQGSEA. The CDR3 extends over 13 amino acids. CDR3 protein: CSAQDRGLETQYF. For the CDR3, the DNA is TGCAGCGCCCAGGACAGAGGGTTAGAGACCCAGTACTTC.

This clonotype was picked up many times. This chain uses TRBV5-4 with TRBJ1-4; D possibly corresponds to TRBD1 (6 bases). CDR3 length equals 15 residues. Trimming shortened V by 0 bases and J by 11 bases, and 17 bases separated the two germline ends. Germline values: CDR1 SGHNT, CDR2 YYREEE (reference sequence). CDR3 DNA: TGTGCCAGCAGCTTGGGGGACACAGGGACGGGGAAACTGTTTTTT. Translation gives CASSLGDTGTGKLFF.

This chain links TRBV2 with TRBJ2-6, with 7 bases that match TRBD1. The CDR3 contains 16 residues. Germline loops: CDR1 SNHLY, CDR2 FYNNEI. V dropped 5 bases and J dropped 8; count of bases not matched to a gene: 12. In nucleotides, the CDR3 is TGTGCCAGCAGTCCAACAGGGGTGAGAGGGTCCAACGTCCTGACTTTC. The encoded protein is CASSPTGVRGSNVLTF.

This clonotype appeared many times. The chain combines TRBV28 with TRBJ1-5; D remains unclear. Germline assignment: CDR1 MDHEN and CDR2 SYDVKM. The CDR3 length is 11 residues. V lost 3 bases and J 7 bases, leaving 4 bases between the germline ends. CDR3 loop: CASSFGQPQHF. Written as DNA, the CDR3 is TGTGCCAGCAGTTTCGGGCAGCCCCAGCATTTT.

As for this clonotype: This could be a read error, since a much larger clone is one nucleotide away. V gene TRBV19 combines with J gene TRBJ1-5, with unresolved D. V was cut by 9 bases and J by 1 base, with 7 bases left in between. Germline CDR1 reads LNHDA; CDR2 reads SQIVND (reference sequence). CDR3 length: 12 amino acids. The DNA for the CDR3 is TGTGCCAGCCAGGTAAGCAATCAGCCCCAGCATTTT. This encodes CASQVSNQPQHF. Filled out from reference TRBV19 and TRBJ1-5, the complete variable domain reads DGGITQSPKYLFRKEGQNVTLSCEQNLNHDAMYWYRQDPGQGLRLIYYSQIVNDFQKGDIAEGYSVSREKKESFPLTVTSAQKNPTAFYLCASQVSNQPQHFGDGTRLSIL.

The chain is built from TRBV7-8 and TRBJ1-1; D gene uncertain. This CDR3 has 13 residues. V lost 5 bases to trimming and J lost 6 bases, with 13 bases between them. Germline V gives CDR1 SGHVS, CDR2 FQNEAQ. CDR3 bases: TGTGCCAGCAGCCTGGGAGTTAACGCTGAAGCTTTCTTT. Protein: CASSLGVNAEAFF.

Regarding this clonotype: A much larger clone is a single base away; this may be a read error. This chain uses TRBV2 with TRBJ1-4; D perhaps matches TRBD1 (5 bases). The CDR3 is 14 amino acids. Germline CDR1 and CDR2: SNHLY and FYNNEI. V lost 4 bases and J 6 bases, leaving 12 bases between the germline ends. CDR3 nucleotides: TGTGCCAGCAGTGTCAGGGCTTCTGATGAAAAACTGTTTTTT. Encoded protein: CASSVRASDEKLFF. The whole variable domain, remainder taken from reference TRBV2 and TRBJ1-4, is EPEVTQTPSHQVTQMGQEVILRCVPISNHLYFYWYRQILGQKVEFLVSFYNNEISEKSEIFDDQFSVERPDGSNFTLKIRSTKLEDSAMYFCASSVRASDEKLFFGSGTQLSVL.